This TCR beta chain stems from a study of cytomegalovirus exposure and HLA in healthy donors. Study overall: A later analysis reported the roughly 130 validation repertoires used the same platform as the approximately 660 first-cohort repertoires. Findings and caveats of the study: The authors listed 164 TCR beta chains as cytomegalovirus-associated.

Turning to this clone: Its antigen is still unknown.

TCRdb keeps only in-frame clones here, not all; method: immunoSEQ multiplex PCR. The table lists more than 110,000 clones, about 90% of them singletons. This CDR3 is 14 amino acids long. Germline CDR1 SGHAT, CDR2 FQNNGV. V dropped 5 bases and J dropped 0 bases, with 8 bases sitting between them. V and J are TRBV11-2 and TRBJ1-5; D is ambiguous. The clonotype was recovered from a man younger than 35 in good health and CMV-seronegative. Specimen: PBMCs. The CDR3 DNA is TGTGCCAGCAGCCCCAGACATAGCAATCAGCCCCAGCATTTT. The encoded protein is CASSPRHSNQPQHF. Looking up the rest from reference TRBV11-2 and TRBJ1-5 gives the full variable domain: EAGVAQSPRYKIIEKRQSVAFWCNPISGHATLYWYQQILGQGPKLLIQFQNNGVVDDSQLPKDRFSAERLKGVDSTLKIQPAKLEDSAVYLCASSPRHSNQPQHFGDGTRLSIL.